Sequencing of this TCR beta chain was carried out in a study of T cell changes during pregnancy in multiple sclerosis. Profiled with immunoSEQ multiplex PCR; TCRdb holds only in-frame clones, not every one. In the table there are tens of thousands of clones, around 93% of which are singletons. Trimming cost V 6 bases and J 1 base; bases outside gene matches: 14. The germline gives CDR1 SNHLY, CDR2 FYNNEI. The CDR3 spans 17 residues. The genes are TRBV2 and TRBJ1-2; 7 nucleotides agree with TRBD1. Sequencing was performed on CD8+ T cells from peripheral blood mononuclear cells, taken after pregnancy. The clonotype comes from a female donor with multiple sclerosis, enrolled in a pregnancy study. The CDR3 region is CASSPSLGTVYNYGYTF. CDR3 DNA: TGTGCCAGCAGCCCGAGCCTAGGGACAGTCTATAACTATGGCTACACCTTC. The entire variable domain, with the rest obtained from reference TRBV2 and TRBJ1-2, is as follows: EPEVTQTPSHQVTQMGQEVILRCVPISNHLYFYWYRQILGQKVEFLVSFYNNEISEKSEIFDDQFSVERPDGSNFTLKIRSTKLEDSAMYFCASSPSLGTVYNYGYTFGSGTRLTVV.